The TCR beta chain under discussion was sequenced for a study of OX40 agonist ivuxolimab in advanced cancers. The repertoire was sequenced with immunoSEQ multiplex PCR; TCRdb's copy has only in-frame clones and lacks some. The data show tens of thousands of clones, with 70% to 90% seen just once and 25% held by the top ten. Germline V gene sequence: CDR1 MNHNS, CDR2 SASEGT. V lost 6 bases and J lost 2, with 17 bases in between. The CDR3 has 15 amino acids. The J gene is TRBJ2-7, the V gene TRBV6-1; the D gene is possibly TRBD1 (6 bases). The specimen was CD4+ or CD8+ T cells sorted from blood, collected in a trial of the OX40 agonist ivuxolimab. The TCR comes from an adult with an advanced solid tumor such as melanoma, head and neck, liver or kidney cancer. The CDR3 coding sequence is TGTGCCAGCAGCGACTCGACAGGACTTACCTACGAGCAGTACTTC. It specifies CASSDSTGLTYEQYF.